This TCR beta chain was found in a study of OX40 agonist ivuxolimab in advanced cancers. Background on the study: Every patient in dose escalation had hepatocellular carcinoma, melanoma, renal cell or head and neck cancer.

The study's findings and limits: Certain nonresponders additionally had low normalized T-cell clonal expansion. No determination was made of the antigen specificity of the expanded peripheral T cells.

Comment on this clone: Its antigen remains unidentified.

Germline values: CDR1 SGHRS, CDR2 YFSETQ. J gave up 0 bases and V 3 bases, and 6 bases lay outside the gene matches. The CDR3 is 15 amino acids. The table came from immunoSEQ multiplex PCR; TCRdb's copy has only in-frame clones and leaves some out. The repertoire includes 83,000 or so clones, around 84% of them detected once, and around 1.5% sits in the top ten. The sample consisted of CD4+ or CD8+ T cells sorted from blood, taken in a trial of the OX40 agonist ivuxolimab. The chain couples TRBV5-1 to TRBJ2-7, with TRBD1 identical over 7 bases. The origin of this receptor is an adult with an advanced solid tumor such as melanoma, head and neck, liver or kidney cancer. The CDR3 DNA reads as TGCGCCAGCAGCTCCGACAGGGTACGCTCCTACGAGCAGTACTTC. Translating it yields CASSSDRVRSYEQYF.